These T cell receptor beta chains were read from a single sample in a study of cytotoxic CD8 clonotypes in ibrutinib-treated CLL. The method was immunoSEQ multiplex PCR; TCRdb's version includes in-frame clones alone and lacks a portion of them. The data contain over 30,000 clones, about two thirds of them singletons. Here the sequenced sample was PBMCs, taken at disease progression, from a patient treated with ibrutinib. These receptors were taken from a human donor with chronic lymphocytic leukemia. Both conserved end residues are part of each CDR3. D genes are given only for firm matches. Some rows mark clone size as missing; the rest say once, few, many or name a class of expanded clone.

abundance	len	j_gene	v_gene	d_gene	CDR3aa	CDR3nt
-	14	TRBJ1-2	TRBV5-1	-	CASSLSSTEYGYTF	TGCGCCAGCAGCTTGTCGTCGACCGAATATGGCTACACCTTC
-	15	TRBJ1-5	TRBV19	TRBD1	CASKREQGADQPQHF	TGTGCCAGTAAGAGGGAACAGGGGGCGGATCAGCCCCAGCATTTT
-	16	TRBJ1-1	TRBV5-1	TRBD1	CASSLEPDRANTEAFF	TGCGCCAGCAGCTTGGAACCCGACAGGGCGAACACTGAAGCTTTCTTT
-	16	TRBJ2-7	TRBV5-1	TRBD2	CASSSGLAGGYYEQYF	TGCGCCAGCAGCTCCGGACTAGCGGGAGGGTACTACGAGCAGTACTTC
few	16	TRBJ2-5	TRBV19	TRBD2	CASSIGLSGNQETQYF	TGTGCCAGTAGTATCGGTCTTAGCGGGAACCAAGAGACCCAGTACTTC
-	14	TRBJ1-1	TRBV6-5	-	CASRLDRLNTEAFF	TGTGCCAGCAGGCTAGACAGGTTGAACACTGAAGCTTTCTTT
-	14	TRBJ2-1	TRBV4-1	TRBD2	CASSLELADNEQFF	TGCGCCAGCAGCCTTGAACTAGCGGACAATGAGCAGTTCTTC
-	16	TRBJ1-3	TRBV7-8	TRBD1	CASSLYRGDSGNTIYF	TGTGCCAGCAGCTTATACAGGGGAGACTCTGGAAACACCATATATTTT
few	13	TRBJ2-1	TRBV30	-	CAWSVDNRAEQFF	TGTGCCTGGAGTGTCGACAACCGGGCTGAGCAGTTCTTC
once	15	TRBJ2-2	TRBV7-9	TRBD1	CASSPWTGSAGELFF	TGTGCCAGCAGCCCGTGGACAGGGTCCGCCGGGGAGCTGTTTTTT
-	15	TRBJ2-7	TRBV7-2	-	CASSQDTSGLVEQYF	TGTGCCAGCAGCCAGGACACATCGGGGTTAGTCGAGCAGTACTTC
once	15	TRBJ2-2	TRBV27	-	CASSFRLERTGELFF	TGTGCCAGCAGTTTTCGACTAGAACGCACCGGGGAGCTGTTTTTT
-	14	TRBJ1-1	TRBV30	-	CAWRTGPAHTEAFF	TGTGCCTGGAGAACCGGACCGGCCCACACTGAAGCTTTCTTT
-	14	TRBJ1-4	TRBV11-2	-	CASSGGTYSEKLFF	TGTGCCAGCAGCGGCGGGACTTACAGTGAAAAACTGTTTTTT
-	14	TRBJ2-1	TRBV11-3	-	CASSSTGMGNEQFF	TGTGCCAGCAGCTCAACCGGGATGGGGAATGAGCAGTTCTTC
-	14	TRBJ2-2	TRBV25-1	TRBD2	CATQGSGSTGELFF	TGTGCCACCCAGGGGAGCGGGAGTACCGGGGAGCTGTTTTTT
few	15	TRBJ2-7	TRBV5-1	-	CASSLTGGGLYEQYF	TGCGCCAGCAGCTTAACCGGCGGAGGCCTCTACGAGCAGTACTTC